This TCR beta chain was observed in a study of OX40 agonist ivuxolimab in advanced cancers. Study-wide points: Researchers report that CD8+ T cells had, on average, more expanded clones than CD4+.

About this clone: Antigen unknown.

The V gene's germline CDR1 is MGHRA and CDR2 YSYEKL. The CDR3 extends over 15 amino acids. Trimming removed 4 bases at V and 0 bases at J, with 13 bases between. Method: immunoSEQ multiplex PCR; TCRdb's copy keeps in-frame clones and lacks some. The table shows 25,000 to 35,000 clones, with approximately 86% occurring only once. Patients were excluded for autoimmune disease history or systemic immunosuppression. Source: CD4+ or CD8+ T cells sorted from blood, taken in a trial of the OX40 agonist ivuxolimab. The chain employs TRBV4-1 and TRBJ2-7; tentative D call: TRBD2 (6 bases). This TCR derives from an adult with an advanced solid tumor such as melanoma, head and neck, liver or kidney cancer. CDR3: CASSRAGGSSYEQYF. The CDR3 DNA sequence: TGCGCCAGCAGCCGGGCCGGGGGAAGCTCCTACGAGCAGTACTTC.